The rows below give T cell receptor beta chains drawn from one sample of a study of CD8+ T cells in alopecia areata. Data came from immunoSEQ multiplex PCR; TCRdb stores just in-frame clones and leaves some out. The table shows some 240,000 clones, with more than 45% occurring only once. Sequencing used CD4+ T cells sorted from blood, obtained at week 4, from a patient treated with tofacitinib. All receptors derive from a human donor with alopecia areata. Both conserved end residues are part of each CDR3. Each record gives: D gene, clone size, V gene, J gene, CDR3 protein, CDR3 DNA. D genes are given only for firm matches. Clone size is stated in some rows and not others, as once, few, many or a class when expanded.

.	once	TRBV29-1	TRBJ2-7	CSVCLSSGEQYF	TGCAGCGTTTGCCTAAGCTCAGGGGAGCAGTACTTC
.	.	TRBV29-1	TRBJ1-5	CSDMVHQPQHF	TGCAGCGATATGGTTCATCAGCCCCAGCATTTT
.	.	TRBV30	TRBJ1-1	CAWRRQRQPNTEAFF	TGTGCCTGGAGACGACAGAGACAGCCGAACACTGAAGCTTTCTTT
.	.	TRBV15	TRBJ1-1	CATSRADKEAFF	TGTGCCACCAGCAGAGCCGATAAAGAAGCTTTCTTT
.	.	TRBV5-1	TRBJ2-3	CASSTGTYSDTQYF	TGCGCCAGCAGCACCGGGACGTACTCAGATACGCAGTATTTT
.	.	TRBV30	TRBJ1-1	CAWGQRNYHTNTEAFF	TGTGCCTGGGGACAACGGAATTATCACACGAACACTGAAGCTTTCTTT
.	.	TRBV5-1	TRBJ2-5	CASSSLQGQETQYF	TGCGCCAGCAGCTCTCTCCAGGGGCAGGAGACCCAGTACTTC
.	few	TRBV14	TRBJ2-2	CASSQDWEELFF	TGTGCCAGCAGCCAAGATTGGGAGGAGCTGTTTTTT
TRBD2	.	TRBV27	TRBJ2-3	CASRGLLSGGLDTQYF	TGTGCCAGCAGAGGACTACTGAGCGGGGGGCTAGATACGCAGTATTTT
.	few	TRBV29-1	TRBJ2-1	CSVGIKTTPNEQFF	TGCAGCGTGGGGATAAAAACCACGCCCAATGAGCAGTTCTTC